A selection of T cell receptor beta chains follows, all from one sample in a study of tumor-infiltrating lymphocytes in primary liver carcinoma. Each CDR3 protein gets one entry after TCRdb re-called the multiplex PCR reads with MiXCR. The table includes 300,000 to 350,000 distinct CDR3 sequences, 50% to 60% detected once. Sequenced: peripheral blood. These receptor sequences come from a woman under 40 with primary liver carcinoma and hepatitis B virus infection. Both conserved end residues are part of each CDR3. A D gene is named only where the DNA matches it firmly. Only part of the rows carry a size: once, few, many, or a class if the clone is expanded.

d_gene: .; j_gene: TRBJ2-1; abundance: .; v_gene: TRBV12-3/TRBV12-4; CDR3aa: CASSLSPHIEQFF; CDR3nt: TGTGCCAGCAGTTTATCACCCCACATTGAGCAGTTCTTC
d_gene: .; j_gene: TRBJ2-1; abundance: many; v_gene: TRBV5-6; CDR3aa: CASSSGTSYNEQFF; CDR3nt: TGTGCCAGCAGCTCCGGGACCTCCTACAATGAGCAGTTCTTC
d_gene: .; j_gene: TRBJ2-7; abundance: .; v_gene: TRBV29-1; CDR3aa: CSAMTSGTVTPYEQYF; CDR3nt: TGCAGCGCTATGACATCTGGGACCGTCACTCCCTACGAGCAGTACTTC
d_gene: .; j_gene: TRBJ2-1; abundance: few; v_gene: TRBV6-6; CDR3aa: CASRLVNEQFF; CDR3nt: TGTGCCAGCAGACTGGTGAATGAGCAGTTCTTC
d_gene: .; j_gene: TRBJ1-3; abundance: .; v_gene: TRBV4-3; CDR3aa: CASSRQGYYGNTIYF; CDR3nt: TGCGCCAGCAGCCGGCAGGGATACTATGGAAACACCATATATTTT
d_gene: .; j_gene: TRBJ2-1; abundance: many; v_gene: TRBV6-5; CDR3aa: CASSYTWDLYNEQFF; CDR3nt: TGTGCCAGCAGTTATACGTGGGACCTATACAATGAGCAGTTCTTC
d_gene: TRBD2; j_gene: TRBJ2-1; abundance: .; v_gene: TRBV6-2/TRBV6-3; CDR3aa: CASIPASGSSYNEQFF; CDR3nt: TGTGCCAGCATCCCAGCCAGCGGGAGCTCCTACAATGAGCAGTTCTTC
d_gene: .; j_gene: TRBJ2-1; abundance: many; v_gene: TRBV6-5; CDR3aa: CASSSASPLRYEQFF; CDR3nt: TGTGCCAGCAGTTCGGCTAGCCCTCTTCGGTATGAGCAGTTCTTC
d_gene: .; j_gene: TRBJ2-3; abundance: .; v_gene: TRBV11-3; CDR3aa: CASSSFGLIETDTQYF; CDR3nt: TGTGCCAGCAGCTCTTTCGGCTTGATAGAGACAGATACGCAGTATTTT
d_gene: .; j_gene: TRBJ1-5; abundance: many; v_gene: TRBV12-3/TRBV12-4; CDR3aa: CASSLAGGSNQPQHF; CDR3nt: TGTGCCAGCAGTTTAGCGGGGGGTAGCAATCAGCCCCAGCATTTT
d_gene: .; j_gene: TRBJ1-4; abundance: once; v_gene: TRBV9; CDR3aa: CASSADGLTNEKLFF; CDR3nt: TGTGCCAGCAGCGCAGACGGACTCACTAATGAAAAACTGTTTTTT
d_gene: .; j_gene: TRBJ2-2; abundance: .; v_gene: TRBV5-1; CDR3aa: CASSTQVTGELFF; CDR3nt: TGCGCCAGCAGCACCCAGGTTACCGGGGAGCTGTTTTTT
d_gene: TRBD1; j_gene: TRBJ1-2; abundance: once; v_gene: TRBV7-9; CDR3aa: CSSSLSTGEFGYTF; CDR3nt: TGTTCCAGCAGCTTATCTACAGGGGAATTTGGCTACACCTTC
d_gene: .; j_gene: TRBJ2-7; abundance: .; v_gene: TRBV11-3; CDR3aa: CAGSNLYEQYF; CDR3nt: TGTGCCGGTAGCAACCTCTACGAGCAGTACTTC
d_gene: .; j_gene: TRBJ2-1; abundance: .; v_gene: TRBV11-1; CDR3aa: CASSFTSKGEQFF; CDR3nt: TGTGCCAGCAGCTTCACATCAAAGGGGGAGCAGTTCTTC
d_gene: .; j_gene: TRBJ2-6; abundance: .; v_gene: TRBV5-1; CDR3aa: CASSLRVAAGSGANVLTF; CDR3nt: TGCGCCAGCAGCTTGAGGGTGGCAGCAGGCTCTGGGGCCAACGTCCTGACTTTC
d_gene: .; j_gene: TRBJ2-1; abundance: .; v_gene: TRBV12-3/TRBV12-4; CDR3aa: CASNLWWYNEQFF; CDR3nt: TGTGCCAGCAATTTGTGGTGGTACAATGAGCAGTTCTTC
d_gene: .; j_gene: TRBJ2-7; abundance: .; v_gene: TRBV5-6; CDR3aa: CASSFRTHSYEQYF; CDR3nt: TGTGCCAGCAGCTTTAGGACCCACTCCTACGAGCAGTACTTC
d_gene: .; j_gene: TRBJ2-3; abundance: .; v_gene: TRBV12-3/TRBV12-4; CDR3aa: CASSHWEANTDTQYF; CDR3nt: TGTGCCAGCAGCCATTGGGAGGCTAACACAGATACGCAGTATTTT
d_gene: TRBD2; j_gene: TRBJ2-7; abundance: few; v_gene: TRBV13; CDR3aa: CASSPGLALSYEQYF; CDR3nt: TGTGCCAGCAGCCCGGGACTAGCCCTCTCCTACGAGCAGTACTTC
d_gene: TRBD2; j_gene: TRBJ2-7; abundance: many; v_gene: TRBV11-2; CDR3aa: CASSLLAGSTYEQYF; CDR3nt: TGTGCCAGCAGCTTACTAGCGGGTTCGACCTACGAGCAGTACTTC
d_gene: .; j_gene: TRBJ2-3; abundance: once; v_gene: TRBV11-3; CDR3aa: CASNLDSGRHTDTQYF; CDR3nt: TGTGCCAGCAACTTGGATAGTGGGAGACACACAGATACGCAGTATTTT
d_gene: TRBD2; j_gene: TRBJ2-2; abundance: .; v_gene: TRBV23-1; CDR3aa: CAGSHSGTSGIEDTGELFF; CDR3nt: TGCGCCGGCAGTCATTCCGGGACTAGCGGGATTGAAGACACCGGGGAGCTGTTTTTT
d_gene: TRBD1; j_gene: TRBJ2-3; abundance: .; v_gene: TRBV28; CDR3aa: CASSPLGQGSDTQYF; CDR3nt: TGTGCCAGTAGTCCTTTGGGACAGGGGTCCGATACGCAGTATTTT
d_gene: .; j_gene: TRBJ2-1; abundance: .; v_gene: TRBV6-5; CDR3aa: CASRRPGRPKNEQFF; CDR3nt: TGTGCCAGCAGGCGTCCGGGAAGGCCAAAAAATGAGCAGTTCTTC
d_gene: .; j_gene: TRBJ2-1; abundance: many; v_gene: TRBV4-1; CDR3aa: CASSQGGLRDEQFF; CDR3nt: TGCGCCAGCAGCCAAGGGGGACTGCGTGATGAGCAGTTCTTC
d_gene: .; j_gene: TRBJ2-5; abundance: .; v_gene: TRBV12-3/TRBV12-4; CDR3aa: CASSLWGRQETQYF; CDR3nt: TGTGCCAGCAGTTTATGGGGGCGCCAAGAGACCCAGTACTTC
d_gene: TRBD2; j_gene: TRBJ2-1; abundance: many; v_gene: TRBV11-3; CDR3aa: CASRLAGYNEQFF; CDR3nt: TGTGCCAGCAGGCTAGCGGGATACAATGAGCAGTTCTTC
d_gene: TRBD2; j_gene: TRBJ2-1; abundance: few; v_gene: TRBV4-3; CDR3aa: CASSQDRASGRYEQFF; CDR3nt: TGCGCCAGCAGCCAAGATCGGGCTAGCGGGAGGTATGAGCAGTTCTTC
d_gene: TRBD2; j_gene: TRBJ2-5; abundance: .; v_gene: TRBV24-1; CDR3aa: CATSRRGTSGSLAETQYF; CDR3nt: TGTGCCACCAGTCGCCGAGGGACTAGCGGGAGTTTGGCAGAGACCCAGTACTTC
d_gene: TRBD2; j_gene: TRBJ2-2; abundance: few; v_gene: TRBV7-8; CDR3aa: CASSVSTSGSYRELFF; CDR3nt: TGTGCCAGCAGCGTATCAACTAGCGGGTCCTACCGGGAGCTGTTTTTT
d_gene: .; j_gene: TRBJ1-2; abundance: .; v_gene: TRBV11-3; CDR3aa: CASSPRHGDDYTF; CDR3nt: TGTGCCAGCAGCCCTAGGCACGGGGATGACTACACCTTC
d_gene: TRBD1; j_gene: TRBJ1-6; abundance: .; v_gene: TRBV4-3; CDR3aa: CASSPETGVSPLHF; CDR3nt: TGCGCCAGCAGTCCCGAGACAGGGGTATCACCCCTCCACTTT
d_gene: TRBD1; j_gene: TRBJ2-3; abundance: .; v_gene: TRBV30; CDR3aa: CAWSGTGGADTQYF; CDR3nt: TGTGCCTGGTCGGGGACAGGGGGCGCCGATACGCAGTATTTT
d_gene: .; j_gene: TRBJ2-6; abundance: .; v_gene: TRBV12-3/TRBV12-4; CDR3aa: CARSPGTGTISGANVLTF; CDR3nt: TGTGCCAGGAGCCCCGGGACGGGGACAATCTCTGGGGCCAACGTCCTGACTTTC
d_gene: .; j_gene: TRBJ1-3; abundance: many; v_gene: TRBV11-3; CDR3aa: CASSWGGGNTIYF; CDR3nt: TGTGCCAGCAGCTGGGGCGGCGGAAACACCATATATTTT
d_gene: .; j_gene: TRBJ2-7; abundance: .; v_gene: TRBV11-1; CDR3aa: CASSGEDSLYDQCF; CDR3nt: TGTGCCAGCAGCGGAGAGGACAGCCTCTACGATCAGTGCTTC
d_gene: TRBD2; j_gene: TRBJ2-7; abundance: .; v_gene: TRBV11-2; CDR3aa: CASSLSLIAGDEQYF; CDR3nt: TGTGCAAGCAGCTTATCACTGATAGCGGGAGACGAGCAGTACTTC
d_gene: .; j_gene: TRBJ1-2; abundance: .; v_gene: TRBV10-2; CDR3aa: CASKDDFRYGYTF; CDR3nt: TGCGCCAGCAAGGACGACTTTCGATATGGCTACACCTTC
d_gene: .; j_gene: TRBJ1-1; abundance: .; v_gene: TRBV10-1; CDR3aa: CTSSESRVTEAFF; CDR3nt: TGCACCAGCAGTGAATCCAGGGTAACTGAAGCTTTCTTT